This TCR beta chain appears in the sequencing data of a study of blood T cells in healthy people across ages. The V gene lost 6 bases and the J gene lost 5 bases, with 14 bases spanning the gap. Germline values: CDR1 KGHDR, CDR2 SFDVKD. This CDR3 has 14 residues. It was with a sample-barcoded 5' primer and a J-beta primer mix that a second PCR of about 7 to 12 cycles was run. Each CDR3 protein is one row after TCRdb ran MiXCR on the 5' RACE reads. The sample carries 700,000 to 850,000 distinct CDR3 sequences, 50% to 65% recorded once. The rearrangement uses TRBV24-1 and TRBJ2-3, with a tentative D call TRBD1 (5 bases). Sequencing was performed on blood. This sequence originates from a man older than 75 in good health. The CDR3 nucleotides are TGTGCCACCAGTAAAAGGGGTGGGAAAGATACGCAGTATTTT. This sequence encodes CATSKRGGKDTQYF.